This entry lists 27 T cell receptor beta chains sequenced from one sample in a study of blood T cell repertoires in COVID-19. Repertoires were generated with immunoSEQ multiplex PCR, while TCRdb's copy carries only in-frame clones and drops some. The repertoire has about 200,000 clones, about 86% of them found once; the top ten carry 7.5%. The sequenced sample consisted of PBMCs or T cells enriched from blood (not recorded which). Every receptor here comes from a man in his forties who had recovered from COVID-19.

V gene TRBV4-2 combines with J gene TRBJ1-4; 10 positions agree with TRBD1. V was pared by 4 bases and J by 8 bases, with 7 bases of the junction left unmatched. The CDR3 length is 15 residues. Germline lookup yields CDR1 LGHNA and CDR2 YNFKEQ. The CDR3 region is CASSPRDRGREKLFF. CDR3 DNA sequence: TGTGCCAGCAGCCCCCGGGACAGGGGTAGGGAAAAACTGTTTTTT.

This clone was picked up one time. J is TRBJ2-7 and V is TRBV5-4, with D perhaps TRBD1 (6 bases). Germline CDR1 SGHNT, CDR2 YYREEE (reference sequence). The length of the CDR3 is 14 residues. Trimming left V 0 bases short and J 4 bases short, with 11 bases between. CDR3 residues: CASSLGRGQYEQYF. Here the CDR3 DNA reads TGTGCCAGCAGCTTGGGCAGGGGCCAATACGAGCAGTACTTC.

The chain recombines TRBV15 with TRBJ2-3; TRBD2 is a possible D gene (6 bases). CDR3 size: 19 residues. Trimming removed 0 bases from V and 2 bases from J, with 21 bases in between. Germline CDR1 is LNHNV and CDR2 is YYDKDF (reference sequence). The CDR3 protein is CATSRDIGLRGGITDTQYF. CDR3 coding DNA: TGTGCCACCAGCAGAGATATTGGGCTGCGGGGAGGAATCACAGATACGCAGTATTTT. The full variable domain, in which reference TRBV15 and TRBJ2-3 provide the parts outside the CDR3, is DAMVIQNPRYQVTQFGKPVTLSCSQTLNHNVMYWYQQKSSQAPKLLFHYYDKDFNNEADTPDNFQSRRPNTSFCFLDIRSPGLGDTAMYLCATSRDIGLRGGITDTQYFGPGTRLTVL.

The rearrangement links TRBV12-3 or TRBV12-4 to TRBJ1-1, with D uncertain. CDR3 length: 13 residues. CDR3 nucleotide sequence: TGTGCAAGTAGACCGAGGCAGAACACTGAAGCTTTCTTT. Its protein is CASRPRQNTEAFF.

This chain connects TRBV5-1 to TRBJ2-3; 9 positions match TRBD1. Germline CDR1 and CDR2: SGHRS and YFSETQ. This CDR3 comprises 14 residues. J lost 3 bases, V lost 3 bases, and 2 bases had no gene match. The CDR3 DNA reads TGCGCCAGCAGCTCCGACAGGGGGACAGATACGCAGTATTTT. The encoded protein is CASSSDRGTDTQYF.

V gene TRBV5-4 combines with J gene TRBJ1-1; unclear D gene. The ends were cut back, 4 bases at V and 1 base at J, with 8 bases in the middle. Looked up from germline, CDR1 is SGHNT and CDR2 is YYREEE (reference sequence). The CDR3 extends over 13 amino acids. In DNA, the CDR3 is TGTGCCAGCAGCCCCGACAAGAACACTGAAGCTTTCTTT. This translates into CASSPDKNTEAFF.

J is TRBJ1-2 and V is TRBV29-1, with 8 bases that match TRBD1. Germline assignment: CDR1 SQVTM and CDR2 ANQGSEA. The CDR3 spans 14 residues. The ends lost 3 bases at V and 3 bases at J; junction bases unmatched: 6. The CDR3 is CSVESGQGDYGYTF. DNA for the CDR3: TGCAGCGTTGAGTCCGGACAGGGAGACTATGGCTACACCTTC.

The chain joins TRBV7-2 to TRBJ1-6; 12 bases are a match to TRBD1. CDR1 SGHTA and CDR2 FQGNSA come from the germline V gene. V gave up 5 bases and J gave up 6 bases; unmatched junction bases: 11. This CDR3 has 18 residues. The CDR3 nucleotides are TGTGCCAGCAGCCCCTCCGGGGACAGGGGGCGATCTAATTCACCCCTCCACTTT. Residues: CASSPSGDRGRSNSPLHF.

The genes are TRBV5-8 and TRBJ2-7; the D is unclear. CDR1 and CDR2 (germline): SGHTS, YDEGEE. V lost 4 bases and J lost 5, with 10 bases in between. This CDR3 contains 12 residues. CDR3 in amino acids: CASSRSRDEQYF. DNA for the CDR3: TGTGCCAGCAGCCGAAGCCGGGACGAGCAGTACTTC.

The genes are TRBV10-1 and TRBJ2-7; 11 bases agree with TRBD2. CDR1 WNHNN and CDR2 SYGVQD come from the germline V gene (reference sequence). CDR3 length: 13 residues. Trimming at V came to 4 bases and at J to 6 bases, leaving 2 bases not matched to a gene. The CDR3 nucleotides are TGCGCCAGCAGTGCTGGGACTAGCGGCGAGCAGTACTTC. Translation gives CASSAGTSGEQYF.

The chain recombines TRBV10-3 with TRBJ1-1; TRBD1 agrees at 9 bases. This CDR3 is built from 13 residues. V dropped 6 bases and J dropped 6; count of bases not matched to a gene: 5. The germline CDR1 and CDR2 sequences are ENHRY and SYGVKD. CDR3 in amino acids: CAISEGTGSEAFF. The CDR3 nucleotides read TGTGCCATCAGCGAAGGGACAGGGTCTGAAGCTTTCTTT.

The rearrangement uses TRBV19 and TRBJ1-6; D may be TRBD1 (6 bases). Germline CDR1 LNHDA, CDR2 SQIVND (reference sequence). The CDR3 is 14 amino acids. With 6 bases removed from V and 9 bases from J, the gap between germline ends came to 15 bases. CDR3 residues: CASSRRTDSSPLHF. Here the CDR3 DNA reads TGTGCCAGTAGCCGAAGGACAGATAGTTCACCCCTCCACTTT.

This clone was recorded once. The J gene is TRBJ2-7, the V gene TRBV5-6, with 13 bases matching TRBD2. The CDR3 runs to 15 residues. Germline-derived CDR1 and CDR2 are SGHDT and YYEEEE. V lost 4 bases, J lost 4 bases, and 5 bases stayed unmatched. The CDR3 protein is CASSPGLAGKYEQYF. The CDR3 DNA reads as TGTGCCAGCAGCCCGGGACTAGCGGGGAAATACGAGCAGTACTTC.

J is TRBJ2-1 and V is TRBV7-2; 14 nucleotides agree with TRBD2. Germline lookup yields CDR1 SGHTA and CDR2 FQGNSA. The CDR3 loop spans 17 amino acids. The V and J ends lost 5 bases and 0 bases, in that order; junction bases with no gene match: 3. The CDR3 here is CASSPGTSGSSYNEQFF. DNA of the CDR3: TGTGCCAGCAGCCCCGGGACTAGCGGGAGCTCCTACAATGAGCAGTTCTTC.

The chain combines TRBV29-1 with TRBJ2-7, with D possibly being TRBD2 (5 bases). Trimming removed 6 bases at V and 6 bases at J, with 12 bases between. The germline CDR1 and CDR2 sequences are SQVTM and ANQGSEA. The CDR3 runs 11 residues. The CDR3 sequence is CSVRTGSEQYF. The CDR3 DNA follows: TGCAGCGTCCGAACGGGGTCCGAGCAGTACTTC.

This chain links TRBV10-3 with TRBJ2-6; TRBD2 matches at 9 bases. The germline V gene has CDR1 ENHRY and CDR2 SYGVKD. Trimming cost V 0 bases and J 4 bases; bases outside gene matches: 22. This CDR3 region has 23 residues. The CDR3 nucleotides read TGTGCCATCAGTGAGTCAGTGACTAGCGGTTTCTCCTGGACGGGGACAGGGGCCAACGTCCTGACTTTC. Its protein product is CAISESVTSGFSWTGTGANVLTF.

The chain recombines TRBV5-6 with TRBJ1-3; D gene ambiguous. From germline, CDR1 is SGHDT and CDR2 YYEEEE. With 1 base removed from V and 4 bases from J, the gap between germline ends came to 12 bases. The CDR3 extends over 15 amino acids. Written as DNA, the CDR3 is TGTGCCAGCAGCTTGCTGAGGCTCCAGGGAAACACCATATATTTT. Translating it yields CASSLLRLQGNTIYF.

The genes are TRBV18 and TRBJ2-7; a weak D match, TRBD2 (6 bases). Trimming stripped 2 bases from V and 9 bases from J, with 20 bases between. Looked up from germline, CDR1 is KGHSH and CDR2 is LQKENI. The CDR3 length is 15 residues. Here the CDR3 reads CASSPSDIQEGSQYF. CDR3 nucleotide sequence: TGTGCCAGCTCACCATCCGACATACAGGAGGGATCGCAGTACTTC.

CDR3 region: CASSAVAGGILGETQYF. CDR3 nucleotide sequence: TGTGCCAGCAGTGCGGTAGCGGGGGGGATCCTAGGAGAGACCCAGTACTTC. This chain uses TRBV2 with TRBJ2-5; 11 nucleotides line up with TRBD2. Germline V lookup: CDR1 SNHLY, CDR2 FYNNEI. V shed 4 bases, J shed 4 bases, and the junction held 11 bases outside the gene matches. CDR3 size: 17 residues.

This chain uses TRBV4-3 with TRBJ2-2, with 9 bases lining up with TRBD2. Germline CDR1 LGHNA, CDR2 YSLEER. The CDR3 consists of 15 residues. The V gene end was trimmed by 3 bases and the J gene end by 3 bases; junction bases not matched to a gene: 2. The chain's CDR3 is CASSQGLADTGELFF. The CDR3 coding sequence is TGCGCCAGCAGCCAGGGACTAGCCGACACCGGGGAGCTGTTTTTT.

V is TRBV3-1 (or the pseudogene TRBV3-2) and J is TRBJ1-1; weak D call: TRBD1 (5 bases). Germline loops: CDR1 LGHDT, CDR2 YNNKEL (reference sequence). V was trimmed by 1 base and J by 1 base, leaving 13 bases between them. CDR3 length: 16 amino acids. The DNA of the CDR3 is TGTGCCAGCAGCCAAGTTACTGGTCAGGGGAACACTGAAGCTTTCTTT. Translating gives CASSQVTGQGNTEAFF.

V gene TRBV19 combines with J gene TRBJ1-2, with 8 positions matching TRBD1. CDR1 and CDR2 from the germline V gene are LNHDA and SQIVND (reference sequence). The CDR3 has 13 residues. With V trimmed by 6 bases and J by 3 bases, 3 bases remained unmatched. The CDR3 coding sequence is TGTGCCAGTAGCATGACAGGGGACTATGGCTACACCTTC. It codes for CASSMTGDYGYTF.

The chain carries TRBV6-1 and TRBJ1-2; tentative D call: TRBD1 (6 bases). CDR3 length: 17 residues. In germline, CDR1 is MNHNS, CDR2 SASEGT. V dropped 0 bases and J dropped 3 bases, with 17 bases sitting between them. The CDR3 region has the DNA TGTGCCAGCAGTGAAGCAGGGTTAAGACAGGTGCACTATGGCTACACCTTC. Its protein product is CASSEAGLRQVHYGYTF.

The J gene is TRBJ1-3, the V gene TRBV5-1, with D unresolved. This CDR3 comprises 14 residues. The germline gives CDR1 SGHRS, CDR2 YFSETQ. V was clipped by 2 bases and J by 0 bases, with 6 bases between them. The CDR3 is CASSLPGSGNTIYF. In DNA, the CDR3 is TGCGCCAGCAGCTTACCGGGCTCTGGAAACACCATATATTTT. Based on the CDR3 plus reference TRBV5-1 and TRBJ1-3, the full variable domain is KAGVTQTPRYLIKTRGQQVTLSCSPISGHRSVSWYQQTPGQGLQFLFEYFSETQRNKGNFPGRFSGRQFSNSRSEMNVSTLELGDSALYLCASSLPGSGNTIYFGEGSWLTVV.

The chain combines TRBV5-1 with TRBJ2-6; D ambiguous. CDR1 and CDR2 from the germline V gene are SGHRS and YFSETQ. The CDR3 has 16 amino acids. The V end lost 0 bases, the J end lost 0 bases, and 7 bases lay between the germline ends. The CDR3: CASSLGELSGANVLTF. CDR3 bases: TGCGCCAGCAGCTTGGGTGAGCTCTCTGGGGCCAACGTCCTGACTTTC.

The rearrangement joins TRBV5-5 to TRBJ1-6, with 7 bases fitting TRBD1. Trimming took 0 bases from V and 3 from J; bases not matched to a gene: 3. CDR3 length: 16 residues. Germline V gene sequence: CDR1 SGHKS, CDR2 YYEKEE (reference sequence). In DNA, the CDR3 is TGTGCCAGCAGCTTGGTAGACAGGGTCTATAATTCACCCCTCCACTTT. Its translation: CASSLVDRVYNSPLHF.

This clone came up once. The V call is TRBV27, the J call TRBJ1-1; 7 bases fit TRBD1. Trimming took 4 bases from V and 4 from J; bases not matched to a gene: 12. Germline CDR1 reads MNHEY; CDR2 reads SMNVEV (reference sequence). This CDR3 spans 16 amino acids. CDR3 in DNA: TGTGCCAGCAGTTCAGCAGGGCTCAGGGGGTTCACTGAAGCTTTCTTT. Translation gives CASSSAGLRGFTEAFF.